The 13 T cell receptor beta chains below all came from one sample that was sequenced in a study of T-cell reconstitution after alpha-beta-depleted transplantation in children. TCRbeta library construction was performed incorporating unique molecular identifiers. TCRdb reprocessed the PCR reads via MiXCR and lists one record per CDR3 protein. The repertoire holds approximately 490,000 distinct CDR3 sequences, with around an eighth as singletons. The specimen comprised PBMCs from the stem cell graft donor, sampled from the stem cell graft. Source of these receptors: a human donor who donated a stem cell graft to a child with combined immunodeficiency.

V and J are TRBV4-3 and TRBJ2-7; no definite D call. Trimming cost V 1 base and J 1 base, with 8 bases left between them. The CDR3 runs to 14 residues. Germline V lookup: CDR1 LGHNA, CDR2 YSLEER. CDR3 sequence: CASSQVPRSYEQYF. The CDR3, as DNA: TGCGCCAGCAGCCAAGTTCCCAGATCCTACGAGCAGTACTTC.

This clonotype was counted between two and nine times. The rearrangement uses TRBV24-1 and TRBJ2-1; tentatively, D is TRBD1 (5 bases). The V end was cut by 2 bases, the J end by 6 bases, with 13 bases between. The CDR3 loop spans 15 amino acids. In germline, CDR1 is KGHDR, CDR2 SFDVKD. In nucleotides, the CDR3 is TGTGCCACCAGTGATTCCAGGGCAGGAGTCAATGAGCAGTTCTTC. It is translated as CATSDSRAGVNEQFF.

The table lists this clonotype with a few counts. The CDR3 sequence is CASSDSIEGVTGELFF. CDR3 sequence (DNA): TGTGCCAGCAGTGACTCGATTGAGGGGGTCACCGGGGAGCTGTTTTTT. The rearrangement links TRBV6-4 to TRBJ2-2, with a possible D match to TRBD1 (6 bases). Germline V CDR1 and CDR2: MRHNA, SNTAGT. V gave up 0 bases and J gave up 4 bases, with 12 bases separating them. The CDR3 covers 16 residues.

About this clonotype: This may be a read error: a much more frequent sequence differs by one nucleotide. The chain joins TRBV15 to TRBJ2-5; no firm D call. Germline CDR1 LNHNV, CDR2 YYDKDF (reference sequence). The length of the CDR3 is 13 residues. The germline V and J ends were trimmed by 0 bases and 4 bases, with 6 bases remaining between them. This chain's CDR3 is CATSRDPRETQYF. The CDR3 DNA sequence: TGTGCCACCAGCAGAGATCCTCGAGAGACCCAGTACTTC.

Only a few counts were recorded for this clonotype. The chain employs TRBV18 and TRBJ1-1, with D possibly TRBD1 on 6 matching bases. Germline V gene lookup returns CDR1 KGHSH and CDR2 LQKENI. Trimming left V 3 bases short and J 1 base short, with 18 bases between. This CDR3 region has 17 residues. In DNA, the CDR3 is TGTGCCAGCTCACCCTTGGGACATCAGATTGGGAACACTGAAGCTTTCTTT. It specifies CASSPLGHQIGNTEAFF.

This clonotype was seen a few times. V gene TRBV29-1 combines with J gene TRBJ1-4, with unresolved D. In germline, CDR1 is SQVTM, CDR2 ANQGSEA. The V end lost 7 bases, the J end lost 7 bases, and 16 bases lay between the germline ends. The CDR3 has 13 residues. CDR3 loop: CSAHQLGVEKLFF. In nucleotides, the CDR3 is TGCAGCGCCCACCAGCTCGGGGTTGAAAAACTGTTTTTT.

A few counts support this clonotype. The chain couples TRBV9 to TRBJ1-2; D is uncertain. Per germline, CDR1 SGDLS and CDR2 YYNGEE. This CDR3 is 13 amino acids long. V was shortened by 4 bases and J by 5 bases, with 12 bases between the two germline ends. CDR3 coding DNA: TGTGCCAGCAGCCCTTCTGGTGTATATGGCTACACCTTC. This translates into CASSPSGVYGYTF.

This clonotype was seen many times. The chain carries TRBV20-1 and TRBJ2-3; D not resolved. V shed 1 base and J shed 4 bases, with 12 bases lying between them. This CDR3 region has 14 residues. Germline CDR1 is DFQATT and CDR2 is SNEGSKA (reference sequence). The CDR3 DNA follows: TGCAGTGCTAGAGCTAGTCAATTTGCAGATACGCAGTATTTT. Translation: CSARASQFADTQYF.

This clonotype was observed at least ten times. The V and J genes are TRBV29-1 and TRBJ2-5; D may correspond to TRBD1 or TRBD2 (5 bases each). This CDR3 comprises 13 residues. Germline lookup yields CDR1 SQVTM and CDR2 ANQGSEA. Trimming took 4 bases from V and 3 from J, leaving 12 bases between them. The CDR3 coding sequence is TGCAGCGTTGTTCCTGGGACCAAAGAGACCCAGTACTTC. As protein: CSVVPGTKETQYF.

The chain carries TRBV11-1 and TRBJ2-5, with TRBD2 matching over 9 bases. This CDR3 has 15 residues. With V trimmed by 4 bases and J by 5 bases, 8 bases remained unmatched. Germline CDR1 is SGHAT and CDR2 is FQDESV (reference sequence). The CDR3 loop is CASSSGLANWETQYF. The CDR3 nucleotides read TGTGCCAGCAGCTCGGGACTAGCTAACTGGGAGACCCAGTACTTC.

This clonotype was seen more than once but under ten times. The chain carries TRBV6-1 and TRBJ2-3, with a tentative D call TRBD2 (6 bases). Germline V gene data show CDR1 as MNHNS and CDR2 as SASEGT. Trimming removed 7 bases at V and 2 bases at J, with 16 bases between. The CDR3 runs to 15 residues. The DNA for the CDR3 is TGTGCCAGCACTCCTAGGAGGGCCCACACAGATACGCAGTATTTT. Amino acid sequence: CASTPRRAHTDTQYF.

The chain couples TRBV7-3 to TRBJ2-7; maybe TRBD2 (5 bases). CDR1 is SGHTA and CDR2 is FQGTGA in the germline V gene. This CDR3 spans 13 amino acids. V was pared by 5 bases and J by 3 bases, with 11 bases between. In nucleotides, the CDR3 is TGTGCCAGCAGCGTAGACGGGGACTACGAGCAGTACTTC. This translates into CASSVDGDYEQYF. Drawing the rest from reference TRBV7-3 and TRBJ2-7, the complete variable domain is GAGVSQTPSNKVTEKGKYVELRCDPISGHTALYWYRQSLGQGPEFLIYFQGTGAADDSGLPNDRFFAVRPEGSVSTLKIQRTERGDSAVYLCASSVDGDYEQYFGPGTRLTVT.

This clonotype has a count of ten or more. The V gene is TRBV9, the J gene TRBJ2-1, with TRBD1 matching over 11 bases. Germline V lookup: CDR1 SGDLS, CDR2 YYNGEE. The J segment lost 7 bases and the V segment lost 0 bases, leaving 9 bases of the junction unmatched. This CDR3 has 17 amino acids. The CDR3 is CASSVDPGQGELNEQFF. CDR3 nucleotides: TGTGCCAGCAGCGTAGATCCGGGACAGGGGGAACTAAATGAGCAGTTCTTC.